The 2 T cell receptor beta chains presented below share a single source sample, sequenced in a study of T-cell memory formation after mild COVID-19. TCRdb analysed the 5' RACE reads with MiXCR anew, one entry per CDR3 protein. The sample gives approximately 490,000 distinct CDR3 sequences, over 20% of which show up once; under 15% is in the top ten. The sequencing sample was made of PBMCs or a T cell subset sorted from them (not recorded which). The receptor set was obtained from an adult woman who had mild COVID-19 (a few samples of this study predate the infection). Cell type and time point are not known.

The rearrangement uses TRBV4-3 and TRBJ2-7, with 10 bases matching TRBD1. The V gene end was trimmed by 4 bases and the J gene end by 5 bases; junction bases not matched to a gene: 5. Looked up from germline, CDR1 is LGHNA and CDR2 is YSLEER. CDR3 length: 14 residues. CDR3: CASSRGTGVHEQYF. Written as DNA, the CDR3 is TGCGCCAGCAGCCGGGGGACAGGGGTACACGAGCAGTACTTC.

This clonotype has a handful of counts. This chain links TRBV6-5 with TRBJ1-3, with unresolved D. The V end was cut by 6 bases, the J end by 1 base, with 7 bases between. Germline V gene data show CDR1 as MNHEY and CDR2 as SVGAGI. The CDR3 sequence is 13 residues long. This CDR3 is CASRPVSGNTIYF. CDR3 nucleotides: TGTGCCAGCAGACCAGTTTCTGGAAACACCATATATTTT.